This record concerns one T cell receptor (beta chain) sequence. This record comes from a study of T-cell memory formation after mild COVID-19. Background on the study: Each donor largely had its own TCR clusters.

V dropped 4 bases and J dropped 8 bases, with 11 bases sitting between them. Germline V gene sequence: CDR1 SGHNT, CDR2 YENEEA. The length of the CDR3 is 12 residues. The 5'RACE method, run with constant-segment primers, produced TCR alpha and TCR beta cDNA libraries (carrying sample barcodes and UMIs). TCRdb passed the 5' RACE reads through MiXCR, listing each CDR3 protein once. This table has 300,000 to 400,000 distinct CDR3 sequences, around 20% appearing once. The rearrangement uses TRBV11-3 and TRBJ1-2, with no clear D. The sequencing sample was made of PBMCs or a T cell subset sorted from them (not recorded which). The clonotype originates from an adult woman who had mild COVID-19 (a few samples of this study predate the infection). Cell type and time point are not known. The CDR3 nucleotides are TGTGCCAGCAGCTCCCGAGAGATGGGCTACACCTTC. This gives the protein CASSSREMGYTF. The full variable domain, in which reference TRBV11-3 and TRBJ1-2 provide the parts outside the CDR3, is EAGVVQSPRYKIIEKKQPVAFWCNPISGHNTLYWYLQNLGQGPELLIRYENEEAVDDSQLPKDRFSAERLKGVDSTLKIQPAELGDSAVYLCASSSREMGYTFGSGTRLTVV.